This T cell receptor (beta chain) was sequenced for a study of blood T cell repertoires in COVID-19. In the study overall: From the United States, Italy and Spain came samples of acute and convalescent COVID-19.

In the study's own analysis: Nucleated cell number was recorded as an estimate derived from reference gene primer amplification. The data were produced by immunoSEQ multiplex PCR, yet TCRdb's version contains in-frame clones alone and is incomplete. The V and J calls and clone size are taken from that table; D and trimming were inferred from the DNA. The table lists about 110,000 clones, around 84% of them singletons. CDR3 length: 17 residues. The V and J ends lost 0 bases and 2 bases respectively, with 16 bases between them. The clonotype comes from a woman aged 80 or over with active or convalescent COVID-19. The V and J genes are TRBV23-1 and TRBJ1-1; D perhaps matches TRBD1 (5 bases). TRBV23-1 is an ORF for which the function is uncertain. Sequencing used peripheral blood. Written as DNA, the CDR3 is TGCGCCAGCAGTCAATCGATTCCCACAGGTATCAACACTGAAGCTTTCTTT. It encodes CASSQSIPTGINTEAFF.